The sample holds a few counts of the clone carrying this T cell receptor beta chain. Its antigen is unidentified. The protocol was immunoSEQ multiplex PCR, while the TCRdb copy is restricted to in-frame clones and leaves out a portion. Of just over 9,500 clones in the sample, around 80% are singletons; the top ten hold approximately 9%. The source of the sample is a study of tumor-infiltrating lymphocytes in localized non-small cell lung cancer. Study-level information: Several tumor histologies, both smoking statuses, and some post-neoadjuvant chemotherapy samples were included. The study, taken as a whole, reports: Tumor T-cell fraction from TCR sequencing was not associated with recurrence-free survival (p = 0.61). Technical variation could not be separated from intratumor heterogeneity here.

Germline V gene lookup returns CDR1 LNHDA and CDR2 SQIVND (reference sequence). The CDR3 sequence is 15 residues long. Trimming removed 2 bases from V and 4 bases from J; junction bases left unmatched: 4. Sample: lung tumor tissue. The source of this sequence is a human donor with non-small cell lung cancer. This chain links TRBV19 with TRBJ2-3, with 9 bases aligning to TRBD1. CDR3 protein: CASSIKQGAPDTQYF. In nucleotides, the CDR3 is TGTGCCAGTAGTATAAAACAGGGGGCCCCAGATACGCAGTATTTT.